Below, 30 T cell receptor beta chains from the same sample are listed, as sequenced in a study of T cell repertoires in cytomegalovirus infection. From the reads, TCRdb called clonotypes with MiXCR, one entry per CDR3 protein. The data show 570,000 or so distinct CDR3 sequences, 35% to 50% seen once. Their target antigens are unknown. The input for sequencing was cultured PBMCs, taken from culture after CMV antigen stimulation. Receptor source: a human donor in good health (CMV status not recorded). Some clones in this sample may be carry-over from other donors' samples.

This clonotype has more than one count but fewer than ten. This chain connects TRBV7-2 to TRBJ2-3, with D perhaps TRBD2 (5 bases). In germline, CDR1 is SGHTA, CDR2 FQGNSA. The CDR3 totals 13 residues. Trimming shortened V by 1 base and J by 8 bases, and 10 bases separated the two germline ends. CDR3 bases: TGTGCCAGCAGCTTAGAGCGTGAGGGTACGCAGTATTTT. Encoded protein: CASSLEREGTQYF.

The chain couples TRBV24-1 to TRBJ2-3; D uncertain. Trimming shortened V by 5 bases and J by 0 bases, and 5 bases separated the two germline ends. Germline loops: CDR1 KGHDR, CDR2 SFDVKD. The length of the CDR3 is 13 residues. The DNA for the CDR3 is TGTGCCACCAGTGCCTTTAGCACAGATACGCAGTATTTT. Its protein product is CATSAFSTDTQYF.

Worth noting for this clonotype: Germline and junction disagree at one end, which may indicate a read error. The gene calls are TRBV4-1 and TRBJ2-2; possibly TRBD2 for D (6 bases). The CDR3 contains 18 residues. Per the germline V gene, CDR1 is MGHRA and CDR2 is YSYEKL. The CDR3, as DNA: TGTGCCAGCAGCCATACCCTGGGCGGGACCTCGAACACCGGGGAGCTGTTTTTT. Residues: CASSHTLGGTSNTGELFF.

The J gene is TRBJ1-5, the V gene TRBV7-6; D is uncertain. The germline gives CDR1 SGHVS, CDR2 FNYEAQ. V dropped 5 bases and J dropped 1 base, with 12 bases sitting between them. The CDR3 contains 15 residues. The CDR3 DNA reads as TGTGCCAGCAGCCCTGGAGGGTGGAGCAATCAGCCCCAGCATTTT. Amino acids: CASSPGGWSNQPQHF.

Regarding this clonotype: The CDR3 does not end in the conserved phenylalanine or tryptophan, so this is likely a read error. No DNA is shown, since the ends of the CDR3 on it are uncertain; the CDR3 is the one TCRdb lists. The V call is TRBV7-6, the J call TRBJ2-1. Germline CDR1 and CDR2: SGHVS and FNYEAQ. Termini included, the CDR3 measures 8 amino acids. CDR3 sequence reads: CASSLETL.

The rearrangement joins TRBV7-4 to TRBJ2-1; no reliable D call. The CDR3 has 14 amino acids. V shed 0 bases and J shed 5 bases, with 8 bases lying between them. The germline V gene has CDR1 SGHVT and CDR2 SQSDAQ. In DNA, the CDR3 is TGTGCCAGCAGCTTAGCGACTTTTGACAATGAGCAGTTCTTC. It yields the protein CASSLATFDNEQFF.

The CDR3 reads CASSPPRQGAYEQYF. CDR3 nucleotides: TGTGCCAGCAGTCCACCCCGACAGGGAGCCTACGAGCAGTACTTC. The chain carries TRBV27 and TRBJ2-7, with TRBD1 matching over 7 bases. The germline CDR1 and CDR2 sequences are MNHEY and SMNVEV (reference sequence). The CDR3 loop spans 15 amino acids. Trimming removed 5 bases from V and 2 bases from J; junction bases left unmatched: 9.

Only a few counts were recorded for this clonotype. This chain connects TRBV5-3 to TRBJ2-1, with D possibly being TRBD1 or TRBD2 (6 bases each). TRBV5-3 falls under the ORF class, with uncertain function. V dropped 8 bases and J dropped 0 bases, with 15 bases sitting between them. CDR3 length: 15 residues. The CDR3 spells CASRPGASSYNEQFF. As DNA, the CDR3 is TGTGCCAGCAGGCCGGGGGCCAGCTCCTACAATGAGCAGTTCTTC.

This clonotype came up a few times. The rearrangement joins TRBV2 to TRBJ2-5; D might be TRBD1 or TRBD2, each matching 5 bases. V was pared by 8 bases and J by 2 bases, with 18 bases between. The CDR3 totals 15 residues. Germline V gene data show CDR1 as SNHLY and CDR2 as FYNNEI. The CDR3 bases are TGTGCCAGCTCCTATATGGGGGAAGAGCAAGAGACCCAGTACTTC. Translation: CASSYMGEEQETQYF. The full variable domain, in which reference TRBV2 and TRBJ2-5 provide the parts outside the CDR3, is EPEVTQTPSHQVTQMGQEVILRCVPISNHLYFYWYRQILGQKVEFLVSFYNNEISEKSEIFDDQFSVERPDGSNFTLKIRSTKLEDSAMYFCASSYMGEEQETQYFGPGTRLLVL.

This clonotype is a singleton in its sample. The chain couples TRBV11-2 to TRBJ2-1, with 9 bases fitting TRBD2. Per germline, CDR1 SGHAT and CDR2 FQNNGV. The V segment lost 4 bases and the J segment 9 bases; nucleotides outside the gene matches: 7. This CDR3 region has 14 residues. The CDR3 bases are TGTGCCAGCAGCTCCTTGCGGGGGGGGAGTGAGCAGTTCTTC. This codes for CASSSLRGGSEQFF.

This clonotype was seen a few times. This rearrangement joins TRBV28 to TRBJ1-5; TRBD1 is a possible D gene (6 bases). The CDR3 is 17 amino acids. Trimming left V 5 bases short and J 0 bases short, with 17 bases between. Germline V gene data show CDR1 as MDHEN and CDR2 as SYDVKM. CDR3 amino acids: CASSPSSRGYSNQPQHF. As DNA, the CDR3 is TGTGCCAGCAGTCCATCATCCAGGGGTTATAGCAATCAGCCCCAGCATTTT.

The chain employs TRBV2 and TRBJ2-3, with D unclear. The length of the CDR3 is 12 residues. The V gene lost 6 bases and the J gene lost 1 base, with 5 bases spanning the gap. CDR1 and CDR2 from the germline V gene are SNHLY and FYNNEI. The DNA for the CDR3 is TGTGCCAGCAGGGAACGCACAGATACGCAGTATTTT. Translating it yields CASRERTDTQYF.

The chain couples TRBV12-3 or TRBV12-4 to TRBJ1-1; 8 nucleotides match TRBD1. V lost 4 bases, J lost 0 bases, and 4 bases stayed unmatched. The CDR3 sequence is 15 residues long. The chain's CDR3 is CASSSGQGMNTEAFF. CDR3 DNA: TGTGCCAGCAGTTCCGGACAGGGTATGAACACTGAAGCTTTCTTT.

This clonotype was detected only once. This chain links TRBV12-3 or TRBV12-4 with TRBJ2-5; 12 bases match TRBD2. V was pared by 6 bases and J by 4 bases, with 24 bases of the junction left unmatched. This CDR3 comprises 21 residues. The CDR3 here is CASRPSPGRTSGEGGPETQYF. CDR3 coding DNA: TGTGCCAGCAGACCCTCCCCCGGCCGGACTAGCGGGGAAGGGGGGCCAGAGACCCAGTACTTC.

The chain is built from TRBV2 and TRBJ2-2; D is uncertain. CDR3 size: 14 residues. Germline CDR1 is SNHLY and CDR2 is FYNNEI. V was clipped by 6 bases and J by 2 bases, with 10 bases between them. In nucleotides, the CDR3 is TGTGCCAGCAGACCTACTCGAAACACCGGGGAGCTGTTTTTT. Residues: CASRPTRNTGELFF.

The chain uses TRBV7-9 and TRBJ1-2; 9 bases line up with TRBD1. This CDR3 is 17 amino acids long. The germline CDR1 and CDR2 sequences are SEHNR and FQNEAQ (reference sequence). With V trimmed by 5 bases and J by 5 bases, 15 bases remained unmatched. The CDR3 nucleotides read TGTGCCAGCAGCCCAAGGGACAGGGAGGATGGATCTTATGGCTACACCTTC. Protein product: CASSPRDREDGSYGYTF.

This clonotype was detected only a few times. This chain uses TRBV7-9 with TRBJ2-7; D is perhaps TRBD2 (5 bases). The V end lost 1 base, the J end lost 3 bases, and 10 bases lay between the germline ends. CDR3 length equals 14 residues. CDR1 is SEHNR and CDR2 is FQNEAQ in the germline V gene (reference sequence). The CDR3 region has the DNA TGTGCCAGCAGCTTAGTCGGGGTCGTCTACGAGCAGTACTTC. Its translation: CASSLVGVVYEQYF.

The V call is TRBV6-1, the J call TRBJ2-2, with 8 bases lining up with TRBD1. The CDR3 has 15 residues. Per germline, CDR1 MNHNS and CDR2 SASEGT. Losses at the gene ends were 0 bases for V and 7 bases for J; bases not matched to a gene: 4. The CDR3 region has the DNA TGTGCCAGCAGTGAAGCGGGCAGGGGGCGCGGGGAGCTGTTTTTT. Residues: CASSEAGRGRGELFF.

J is TRBJ2-1 and V is TRBV27; D possibly corresponds to TRBD2 (6 bases). CDR1 is MNHEY, CDR2 SMNVEV, per germline (reference sequence). The CDR3 has 12 residues. Trimming cost V 2 bases and J 9 bases, with 8 bases left between them. The CDR3 DNA reads as TGTGCCAGCAGTTTAGGAGGGATTGAGCAGTTCTTC. This codes for CASSLGGIEQFF.

This clonotype showed up just a few times. The chain is built from TRBV7-2 and TRBJ2-5; 8 nucleotides align to TRBD2. The CDR3 runs 16 residues. V shed 1 base and J 5 bases; nucleotides not matched to a gene: 9. Germline CDR1 and CDR2: SGHTA and FQGNSA. The CDR3 here is CASSLERGGFQETQYF. The CDR3 coding sequence is TGTGCCAGCAGCTTAGAACGGGGGGGCTTTCAGGAGACCCAGTACTTC. Full variable domain (remainder filled in from reference TRBV7-2 and TRBJ2-5): GAGVSQSPSNKVTEKGKDVELRCDPISGHTALYWYRQSLGQGLEFLIYFQGNSAPDKSGLPSDRFSAERTGGSVSTLTIQRTQQEDSAVYLCASSLERGGFQETQYFGPGTRLLVL.

The V and J genes are TRBV5-1 and TRBJ1-1; D unclear. Germline lookup yields CDR1 SGHRS and CDR2 YFSETQ. The CDR3 is 16 amino acids. V was trimmed by 4 bases and J by 5 bases, leaving 21 bases between them. The CDR3 is CASSPARSRKWTEAFF. CDR3 DNA sequence: TGCGCCAGCAGCCCGGCCCGGAGCCGAAAATGGACTGAAGCTTTCTTT.

The gene calls are TRBV20-1 and TRBJ2-1; TRBD2 matches at 9 bases. Germline CDR1 and CDR2: DFQATT and SNEGSKA (reference sequence). V gave up 0 bases and J gave up 5 bases; unmatched junction bases: 8. This CDR3 has 16 residues. CDR3 sequence: CSARDPGGGDNNEQFF. The CDR3 DNA reads TGCAGTGCTAGAGATCCGGGCGGGGGGGATAACAATGAGCAGTTCTTC.

CDR3 in DNA: TGCAGTGCCACGAGCGGGGGGGATCCCGGGGAGCTGTTTTTT. Translating gives CSATSGGDPGELFF. The J gene is TRBJ2-2, the V gene TRBV20-1, with 10 bases identical to TRBD2. This CDR3 has 14 residues. With V trimmed by 6 bases and J by 6 bases, 7 bases remained unmatched. The V gene's germline CDR1 is DFQATT and CDR2 SNEGSKA (reference sequence).

The chain carries TRBV7-8 and TRBJ2-5; D remains ambiguous. The germline gives CDR1 SGHVS, CDR2 FQNEAQ. This CDR3 has 14 amino acids. Trimming took off 5 bases at V and 2 bases at J, with 12 bases between the two ends. The DNA of the CDR3 is TGTGCCAGCAGCCCCCCCAGGCCGCAAGAGACCCAGTACTTC. Protein: CASSPPRPQETQYF.

A word on this clonotype: One junction end does not reproduce the germline sequence, and a read error may be involved. This rearrangement joins TRBV6-1 to TRBJ2-7; 7 bases align to TRBD2. The CDR3 is made up of 14 amino acids. The germline V gene encodes CDR1 MNHNS and CDR2 SASEGT. CDR3 coding DNA: TGTGCAGTGAGATCGGCGGGAGCATCCTACGAGCGGTACTTC. Protein: CAVRSAGASYERYF.

V is TRBV15 and J is TRBJ1-6; 10 nucleotides agree with TRBD1. Germline loops: CDR1 LNHNV, CDR2 YYDKDF (reference sequence). V shed 0 bases and J 11 bases; nucleotides not matched to a gene: 4. CDR3 length equals 15 residues. CDR3 loop: CATSREVGQGPPLHF. CDR3 DNA sequence: TGTGCCACCAGCAGAGAAGTGGGACAGGGGCCACCCCTCCACTTT. The full variable domain, with the rest looked up from reference TRBV15 and TRBJ1-6, is DAMVIQNPRYQVTQFGKPVTLSCSQTLNHNVMYWYQQKSSQAPKLLFHYYDKDFNNEADTPDNFQSRRPNTSFCFLDIRSPGLGDTAMYLCATSREVGQGPPLHFGNGTRLTVT.

The chain couples TRBV19 to TRBJ2-6; tentatively, D is TRBD1 or TRBD2 (6 bases each). CDR1 is LNHDA, CDR2 SQIVND, per germline (reference sequence). The ends were cut back, 5 bases at V and 0 bases at J, with 20 bases in the middle. The CDR3 sequence is 19 residues long. The CDR3 region has the DNA TGTGCCAGTAGTGCCCCGCATGGGGGGCCGAGCTCTGGGGCCAACGTCCTGACTTTC. Its protein product is CASSAPHGGPSSGANVLTF.

The V and J genes are TRBV7-9 and TRBJ2-1; 11 bases match TRBD2. The CDR3 loop spans 16 amino acids. CDR1 is SEHNR and CDR2 is FQNEAQ in the germline V gene (reference sequence). The ends lost 6 bases at V and 3 bases at J; junction bases unmatched: 7. As DNA, the CDR3 is TGTGCCAGCAGGAGCCTAGCGGGAGGCCGCTACAATGAGCAGTTCTTC. Encoded protein: CASRSLAGGRYNEQFF.

V is TRBV11-2 and J is TRBJ1-3; 8 nucleotides agree with TRBD1. Germline values: CDR1 SGHAT, CDR2 FQNNGV. CDR3 size: 17 residues. The ends lost 4 bases at V and 5 bases at J; junction bases unmatched: 13. The CDR3 DNA is TGTGCCAGCAGCTCATATGGACAGGGTACGTGGCGAAACACCATATATTTT. It codes for CASSSYGQGTWRNTIYF.

The chain uses TRBV7-2 and TRBJ2-2; D tentatively fits TRBD1 or TRBD2 (6 bases each). The CDR3 covers 17 residues. Germline V gene data show CDR1 as SGHTA and CDR2 as FQGNSA. The V end was cut by 5 bases, the J end by 2 bases, with 18 bases between. The CDR3 loop is CASSPPLGGTNTGELFF. CDR3 sequence (DNA): TGTGCCAGCAGCCCACCACTAGGGGGGACCAACACCGGGGAGCTGTTTTTT.